This T cell receptor (beta chain) was documented in a study of blood T cell repertoires in COVID-19. At the level of the study: Donors in the United States, Italy and Spain gave samples during acute or convalescent COVID-19. PBMCs, B-cell-depleted T cells, or T cells were the source of the cDNA or gDNA that made up the material.

The germline V gene encodes CDR1 SNHLY and CDR2 FYNNEI. With V trimmed by 5 bases and J by 6 bases, 8 bases remained unmatched. The CDR3 extends over 16 amino acids. The repertoire was sequenced with immunoSEQ multiplex PCR; TCRdb's copy has only in-frame clones and lacks some. The table has some 41,000 clones, 85% to 90% seen once; the top ten hold around a tenth. The chain employs TRBV2 and TRBJ1-4; 11 bases align to TRBD1. Specimen: peripheral blood. The clonotype was recovered from a human donor in a cohort sampled during active COVID-19. The CDR3 loop is CASSTGTGGRDEKLFF. In DNA form, the CDR3 reads TGTGCCAGCAGTACCGGGACAGGGGGTCGGGATGAAAAACTGTTTTTT.